This TCR beta chain was retrieved from a study of T cells in Graves' hyperthyroidism and ophthalmopathy. Study information: Any treatment followed the collection of peripheral blood at initial diagnosis.

When ophthalmopathy did not progress within 18 months, Graves' hyperthyroidism was considered stable. Each diagnosis was grounded in clinical symptoms, serum thyroxine and TRAb, thyroid ultrasound, and orbital computed tomography. This clonotype was picked up many times. This CDR3 comprises 16 residues. The germline V gene encodes CDR1 KGHSH and CDR2 LQKENI. With 2 bases clipped from V and 2 bases from J, the junction kept 7 bases outside the gene matches. RNA transcripts yielded amplified TCR beta CDR3 regions. The HTBI primer set served for first-round RT-PCR of the TCR CDR3. One entry per CDR3 protein results from TCRdb running MiXCR on the multiplex PCR reads. The repertoire holds more than 300,000 distinct CDR3 sequences, about 15% seen once, with more than 9.5% in the top ten.

The chain links TRBV18 to TRBJ2-3, with 7 bases identical to TRBD1. The origin of this receptor is a woman aged 60-75 years with Graves' hyperthyroidism. Sequenced sample: blood. CDR3 in amino acids: CASSPTPGQATDTQYF. The CDR3 DNA follows: TGTGCCAGCTCACCAACACCTGGACAGGCCACAGATACGCAGTATTTT.